This T cell receptor beta chain stems from a study of blood T cell repertoires in COVID-19. Study details: Sites across the United States, Italy and Spain contributed samples from acute and convalescent COVID-19.

Germline-derived CDR1 and CDR2 are GTSNPN and SVGIG (reference sequence). The CDR3 has 14 residues. J was trimmed by 4 bases and V by 3 bases; bases with no gene match: 8. Per the study methods: Reference gene primer amplification gave estimated nucleated cell counts. The method was immunoSEQ multiplex PCR; TCRdb's version includes in-frame clones alone and lacks a portion of them. Clone size and the V and J calls come from that table; the DNA yielded D and trimming. Of about 270,000 clones in the sample, just under 85% are singletons; the top ten hold about 4%. The specimen was peripheral blood. V and J are TRBV30 and TRBJ1-2, with 7 nucleotides matching TRBD1. This receptor was obtained from a woman aged 45-65 years with active or convalescent COVID-19. This CDR3 reads CAWSRQGGIYGYTF. The DNA for the CDR3 is TGTGCCTGGAGCCGACAGGGCGGGATCTATGGCTACACCTTC.